This record covers a single T cell receptor (beta chain). Its antigen remains unknown. Germline values: CDR1 SGHAT, CDR2 FQNNGV. The CDR3 runs to 15 residues. V shed 2 bases, J shed 6 bases, and the junction held 5 bases outside the gene matches. This entry is derived from a study of a mutant IDH1 vaccine in newly diagnosed glioma. On the study more broadly: Patients got radiotherapy, temozolomide, or both beforehand, and most got both.

As to time point: baseline, week 1 (first vaccination visit). The treatment is: pre-vaccination baseline after standard-of-care therapy. Data came from immunoSEQ multiplex PCR; TCRdb stores just in-frame clones and leaves some out. The repertoire holds some 95,000 clones, around 80% seen once, with roughly 7% in the top ten. Study-level results: It was over 85% of patients that developed vaccine-induced immune responses.

The TCR originated in a man aged 35-49 years with glioma. The sample was PBMCs, taken from a glioma patient treated with radiotherapy, temozolomide or both. The chain links TRBV11-2 to TRBJ2-2; TRBD2 matches 8 bases. CDR3 coding DNA: TGTGCCAGCAGCTTAAGCGGGAGAAGGCCCGGGGAGCTGTTTTTT. It is translated as CASSLSGRRPGELFF.